Below, 19 T cell receptor beta chains from the same sample are listed, as sequenced in a study of Ad26.COV2.S vaccination and SARS-CoV-2 variants. Treatment specified: around 19 received Ad26.COV2.S at low or high dose, single or two shots; about 5 received placebo; per-sample allocation not given. Sampling was done on day 63 after the first vaccine or placebo injection. The data were produced by immunoSEQ multiplex PCR, yet TCRdb's version contains in-frame clones alone and is incomplete. The sample lists hundreds of thousands of clones, about nine tenths occurring once. This sample comprised peripheral blood, obtained in a trial of Ad26.COV2.S vaccine versus placebo. These receptors originate from a person aged 18 to 65 who received the Ad26.COV2.S COVID-19 vaccine or a placebo.

This clone has just one count. The chain couples TRBV6-2 or TRBV6-3 to TRBJ2-1; TRBD2 agrees at 9 bases. The junction had 14 bases not matched to a gene; V was cut back by 6 bases and J by 2 bases. Germline CDR1 is MNHEY and CDR2 is SVGEGT. There are 18 residues in the CDR3. CDR3 sequence reads: CASSLQGIAGETYNEQFF. CDR3 DNA sequence: TGTGCCAGCAGCCTACAGGGCATAGCGGGGGAGACCTACAATGAGCAGTTCTTC.

The CDR3 DNA sequence: TGTGCCAGCAGCTCGGGACAGACACCCTTGCACCCCTATGGCTACACCTTC. It translates to CASSSGQTPLHPYGYTF. This rearrangement joins TRBV5-8 to TRBJ1-2; 7 positions agree with TRBD1. Trimming at V came to 3 bases and at J to 4 bases, leaving 15 bases not matched to a gene. The CDR3 sequence is 17 residues long. Germline V gives CDR1 SGHTS, CDR2 YDEGEE.

Only one count was recorded for this clone. The chain combines TRBV5-6 with TRBJ2-3; the match to TRBD1 covers 10 bases. The CDR3 runs to 15 residues. J lost 1 base, V lost 4 bases, and 3 bases had no gene match. CDR1 and CDR2 (germline): SGHDT, YYEEEE. The CDR3 spells CASSAGTGGTDTQYF. CDR3 nucleotides: TGTGCCAGCAGCGCCGGGACAGGGGGCACAGATACGCAGTATTTT.

The genes are TRBV19 and TRBJ1-4; 9 bases are shared with TRBD1. The V and J ends lost 7 bases and 6 bases, in that order; junction bases with no gene match: 6. CDR1 is LNHDA and CDR2 is SQIVND in the germline V gene (reference sequence). CDR3 size: 14 residues. For the CDR3, the DNA is TGTGCCAGTATTCGCGGGACAGGGTATGAAAAACTGTTTTTT. Translating it yields CASIRGTGYEKLFF.

The rearrangement joins TRBV6-5 to TRBJ1-4; no definite D call. V was pared by 0 bases and J by 3 bases, with 8 bases between. Germline CDR1 and CDR2: MNHEY and SVGAGI. The length of the CDR3 is 15 residues. DNA for the CDR3: TGTGCCAGCAGTTACTCGACTTCCCCTAATGAAAAACTGTTTTTT. Its translation is CASSYSTSPNEKLFF.

The rearrangement links TRBV10-3 to TRBJ1-3; 9 bases align to TRBD1. Germline V gene lookup returns CDR1 ENHRY and CDR2 SYGVKD. The junction had 0 bases not matched to a gene; V was cut back by 6 bases and J by 0 bases. The CDR3 has 14 residues. The CDR3 reads CAIRQGASGNTIYF. In DNA form, the CDR3 reads TGTGCCATCAGACAGGGGGCCTCTGGAAACACCATATATTTT.

V is TRBV5-1 and J is TRBJ2-2; 8 bases match TRBD1. The J segment lost 0 bases and the V segment lost 4 bases, leaving 2 bases of the junction unmatched. CDR1 and CDR2 from the germline V gene are SGHRS and YFSETQ. The CDR3 sequence is 15 residues long. The CDR3 region has the DNA TGCGCCAGCAGCCAGGGACAGGCGAACACCGGGGAGCTGTTTTTT. It is translated as CASSQGQANTGELFF.

This chain joins TRBV6-1 and TRBJ1-3; D is possibly TRBD1 (6 bases). V lost 0 bases and J lost 0, with 12 bases in between. This CDR3 is built from 17 residues. Germline V lookup: CDR1 MNHNS, CDR2 SASEGT. CDR3 sequence: CASSEARGGTSGNTIYF. In DNA, the CDR3 is TGTGCCAGCAGTGAAGCTAGGGGGGGCACCTCTGGAAACACCATATATTTT.

In its sample, this clone was seen a few times. The chain recombines TRBV3-1 (or the pseudogene TRBV3-2) with TRBJ1-2; D is unresolved. The CDR3 runs 14 residues. Per germline, CDR1 LGHDT and CDR2 YNNKEL (reference sequence). Trimming removed 1 base from V and 2 bases from J, with 8 bases in between. CDR3 loop: CASSQGIGNYGYTF. CDR3 sequence (DNA): TGTGCCAGCAGCCAAGGAATAGGGAACTATGGCTACACCTTC.

V and J are TRBV12-5 and TRBJ2-1; TRBD2 aligns across 13 bases. CDR1 LGHNT and CDR2 FRNRAP come from the germline V gene. The length of the CDR3 is 16 residues. Trimming cost V 4 bases and J 5 bases; bases outside gene matches: 5. CDR3 amino acids: CASGSTSGGWHNEQFF. In DNA, the CDR3 is TGTGCTAGTGGTTCGACTAGCGGGGGGTGGCACAATGAGCAGTTCTTC.

The V and J genes are TRBV12-3 or TRBV12-4 and TRBJ2-5; D is uncertain. V was clipped by 2 bases and J by 1 base, with 5 bases between them. CDR3 length: 13 amino acids. Here the CDR3 reads CASSLWLQETQYF. CDR3 nucleotides: TGTGCCAGCAGTTTATGGCTCCAAGAGACCCAGTACTTC.

This chain joins TRBV30 and TRBJ2-7; 10 bases are shared with TRBD2. Germline CDR1 and CDR2: GTSNPN and SVGIG (reference sequence). The CDR3 contains 14 residues. The V gene end was trimmed by 2 bases and the J gene end by 2 bases; junction bases not matched to a gene: 3. The CDR3 coding sequence is TGTGCCTGGAGTCCCCTAGCGGGGGCCTACGAGCAGTACTTC. It codes for CAWSPLAGAYEQYF.

This clone has a single count. The rearrangement joins TRBV4-1 to TRBJ2-5; D remains unclear. The V end lost 2 bases, the J end lost 2 bases, and 15 bases lay between the germline ends. The CDR3 consists of 16 residues. Germline assignment: CDR1 MGHRA and CDR2 YSYEKL. The CDR3 is CASSQIELNPQETQYF. CDR3 coding DNA: TGCGCCAGCAGCCAAATTGAACTTAATCCTCAAGAGACCCAGTACTTC.

This chain connects TRBV11-3 to TRBJ2-3; D perhaps matches TRBD1 (5 bases). CDR1 is SGHNT and CDR2 is YENEEA in the germline V gene. CDR3 length equals 14 residues. The V and J ends lost 3 bases and 0 bases respectively, with 7 bases between them. CDR3 region: CASSFRTSTDTQYF. As DNA, the CDR3 is TGTGCCAGCAGCTTCCGGACAAGCACAGATACGCAGTATTTT.

The genes are TRBV9 and TRBJ1-4; D perhaps matches TRBD1 (6 bases). The V gene's germline CDR1 is SGDLS and CDR2 YYNGEE. Trimming took off 4 bases at V and 0 bases at J, with 13 bases between the two ends. The CDR3 loop spans 16 amino acids. CDR3 in DNA: TGTGCCAGCAGCCTGACAGGAGCTGCAACTAATGAAAAACTGTTTTTT. Encoded protein: CASSLTGAATNEKLFF.

The chain joins TRBV27 to TRBJ2-7; 8 bases agree with TRBD2. The CDR3 contains 16 residues. J gave up 0 bases and V 1 base, and 5 bases lay outside the gene matches. CDR1 and CDR2 (germline): MNHEY, SMNVEV (reference sequence). The CDR3 region is CASSLYSGAISYEQYF. CDR3 DNA: TGTGCCAGCAGTTTATATAGCGGGGCGATCTCCTACGAGCAGTACTTC.

The rearrangement uses TRBV19 and TRBJ1-1; TRBD1 matches 8 bases. This CDR3 spans 13 amino acids. Trimming removed 6 bases from V and 2 bases from J; junction bases left unmatched: 2. The germline V gene encodes CDR1 LNHDA and CDR2 SQIVND (reference sequence). The CDR3 nucleotides are TGTGCCAGTAGGGGGACAGGAAACACTGAAGCTTTCTTT. It is translated as CASRGTGNTEAFF.

Here the CDR3 reads CASTRGGLDTQYF. CDR3 DNA: TGTGCCAGCACAAGGGGGGGCCTAGATACGCAGTATTTT. The rearrangement uses TRBV6-5 and TRBJ2-3; possibly TRBD2 for D (7 bases). CDR3 length equals 13 residues. Germline values: CDR1 MNHEY, CDR2 SVGAGI. V lost 7 bases and J 5 bases, leaving 13 bases between the germline ends.

The chain combines TRBV5-4 with TRBJ2-5, with D unresolved. Trimming took off 0 bases at V and 3 bases at J, with 12 bases between the two ends. This CDR3 has 15 amino acids. Germline-derived CDR1 and CDR2 are SGHNT and YYREEE (reference sequence). The DNA of the CDR3 is TGTGCCAGCAGCTTGGAGCGACGGTTGGAAGAGACCCAGTACTTC. It yields the protein CASSLERRLEETQYF.